A selection of T cell receptor beta chains follows, all from one sample in a study of shared clonotypes between healthy human individuals. The protocol was immunoSEQ multiplex PCR, while the TCRdb copy is restricted to in-frame clones and leaves out a portion. The sample lists over 2 million clones; 92% were seen once. The specimen was naive CD4+ T cells from PBMCs. Source of these receptors: a man aged 18 to 35 in good health. Some clones in this sample may be carry-over from other donors' samples. The CDR3 runs from the conserved cysteine through the conserved F or W. The D gene is left open where the match is weak. Size is omitted from some rows. Given values are once, few, many or a class for expanded clones.

16	TRBV19	NA	TRBJ2-1	TRBD1	CASSARGAGGLLEQFF	TGTGCCAGTAGTGCCCGGGGAGCAGGGGGTCTTTTGGAGCAGTTCTTC
15	TRBV30	NA	TRBJ1-6	NA	CAWSPMGPPNSPLHF	TGTGCCTGGAGTCCTATGGGACCGCCTAATTCACCCCTCCACTTT
15	TRBV2	NA	TRBJ1-5	NA	CASRVAGRGREPQHF	TGTGCCAGCAGAGTGGCAGGGAGGGGAAGGGAGCCCCAGCATTTT
14	TRBV19	NA	TRBJ1-4	TRBD1	CASTPGQKTEKLFF	TGTGCCAGTACCCCGGGACAGAAAACTGAAAAACTGTTTTTT
14	TRBV28	NA	TRBJ2-7	NA	CASSGPDRIYEQYF	TGTGCCAGCAGTGGACCGGACAGAATCTACGAGCAGTACTTC
15	TRBV7-2	NA	TRBJ1-2	NA	CASSLGRAAGYGYTF	TGTGCCAGCAGCTTAGGTCGGGCGGCGGGCTATGGCTACACCTTC
15	TRBV5-4	NA	TRBJ2-3	TRBD2	CASSPTGLAGYTQYF	TGTGCCAGCAGCCCTACGGGACTAGCGGGGTATACGCAGTATTTT
13	TRBV6-5	NA	TRBJ2-3	NA	CASTAGAPDTQYF	TGTGCCAGCACGGCAGGGGCTCCAGATACGCAGTATTTT
15	TRBV9	NA	TRBJ2-7	TRBD1	CASSVTGTGPYEQYF	TGTGCCAGCAGCGTAACCGGGACAGGGCCCTACGAGCAGTACTTC
14	TRBV6-5	NA	TRBJ2-7	NA	CASSRAGQVYEQYF	TGTGCCAGCAGCAGGGCAGGGCAGGTCTACGAGCAGTACTTC
11	TRBV7-3	few	TRBJ2-2	NA	CASSLNGELFF	TGTGCCAGCAGCTTAAACGGGGAGCTGTTTTTT
12	TRBV6-1	NA	TRBJ1-2	NA	CASTLTRYGYTF	TGTGCCAGCACCCTGACCCGCTATGGCTACACCTTC
16	TRBV15	NA	TRBJ2-2	NA	CATSVDSRGVTGELFF	TGTGCCACCAGCGTCGACTCTAGGGGGGTCACCGGGGAGCTGTTTTTT
17	TRBV5-6	NA	TRBJ2-7	TRBD2	CASSTPRGTRPSYEQYF	TGTGCCAGCAGCACTCCAAGGGGGACTAGACCATCCTACGAGCAGTACTTC
12	TRBV2	NA	TRBJ2-1	NA	CASSRAPNEQFF	TGTGCCAGCAGTCGCGCGCCCAATGAGCAGTTCTTC
16	TRBV5-1	NA	TRBJ2-3	TRBD1	CASSSDRPIRTDTQYF	TGCGCCAGCAGCTCGGACAGGCCGATTCGCACAGATACGCAGTATTTT
14	TRBV6-6	NA	TRBJ1-2	TRBD1	CASRPGGENYGYTF	TGTGCCAGCAGACCAGGGGGCGAAAACTATGGCTACACCTTC
16	TRBV7-2	NA	TRBJ1-3	NA	CASSPSSTRRGNTIYF	TGTGCCAGCAGCCCCTCTTCGACACGGAGGGGAAACACCATATATTTT
15	TRBV5-3	NA	TRBJ2-7	NA	CASSLGSVRAYEQYF	TGTGCCAGCAGCTTGGGTTCGGTGCGGGCCTACGAGCAGTACTTC
14	TRBV7-9	NA	TRBJ2-5	NA	CASSFTNLQETQYF	TGTGCCAGCAGCTTCACTAATTTACAAGAGACCCAGTACTTC
13	TRBV9	NA	TRBJ1-1	NA	CASSVAPNTEAFF	TGTGCCAGCAGCGTAGCCCCTAACACTGAAGCTTTCTTT
19	TRBV19	NA	TRBJ2-2	NA	CASSIDLLSGRGYTGELFF	TGTGCCAGTAGTATAGATCTCTTGAGCGGCAGGGGATACACCGGGGAGCTGTTTTTT
15	TRBV7-2	NA	TRBJ1-4	TRBD1	CASSSPGQAREKLFF	TGTGCCAGCAGCTCCCCGGGACAGGCAAGAGAAAAACTGTTTTTT